The 27 T cell receptor beta chains in this list originate from one sample, sequenced in a study of T cell repertoires in cytomegalovirus infection. TCRdb ran MiXCR on the reads and lists one entry per CDR3 protein. The sample includes 51,000 or so distinct CDR3 sequences, roughly 21% seen only once; the top ten take 80%. These receptors lack a known antigen. This specimen consisted of CD8+ T cells from cultured PBMCs, obtained from culture after CMV antigen stimulation. The receptors here all came from a human donor in good health (CMV status not recorded). Some clones in this sample may be carry-over from other donors' samples.

The gene calls are TRBV7-2 and TRBJ2-3, with TRBD2 matching over 15 bases. This CDR3 contains 17 residues. V gave up 3 bases and J gave up 4 bases; unmatched junction bases: 5. Germline V lookup: CDR1 SGHTA, CDR2 FQGNSA. The CDR3, as DNA: TGTGCCAGCAGCTTCGGACTAGCGGGGGGGCCACCAGATACGCAGTATTTT. Protein: CASSFGLAGGPPDTQYF.

The chain couples TRBV19 to TRBJ2-7; D is unresolved. V was cut by 3 bases and J by 0 bases, with 9 bases left in between. Germline lookup yields CDR1 LNHDA and CDR2 SQIVND (reference sequence). The CDR3 is made up of 14 amino acids. The DNA for the CDR3 is TGTGCCAGTAGTATCACCCGGTCCTCCTACGAGCAGTACTTC. Translating it yields CASSITRSSYEQYF.

This clonotype was counted between two and nine times. The gene calls are TRBV7-3 and TRBJ2-7; D is perhaps TRBD2 (6 bases). The CDR3 consists of 15 residues. Per the germline V gene, CDR1 is SGHTA and CDR2 is FQGTGA. V was cut by 5 bases and J by 3 bases, with 17 bases left in between. Here the CDR3 reads CASSPPGEGFYEQYF. The DNA for the CDR3 is TGTGCCAGCAGCCCCCCGGGGGAAGGATTCTACGAGCAGTACTTC.

This clonotype was counted only a few times. J is TRBJ1-1 and V is TRBV12-3 or TRBV12-4; maybe TRBD1 (5 bases). V was trimmed by 1 base and J by 6 bases, leaving 6 bases between them. The CDR3 length is 12 residues. CDR3 DNA: TGTGCCAGCAGTTTAGAACAGGCTGAAGCTTTCTTT. It codes for CASSLEQAEAFF.

The rearrangement joins TRBV10-3 to TRBJ1-1; no clear D. The CDR3 length is 14 residues. Germline V gives CDR1 ENHRY, CDR2 SYGVKD. V was cut by 4 bases and J by 1 base, with 10 bases left in between. The CDR3 bases are TGTGCCATCAGTGGCGTCGGAGAGAACACTGAAGCTTTCTTT. This sequence encodes CAISGVGENTEAFF.

This clonotype was recorded a few times. The chain uses TRBV29-1 and TRBJ1-2; perhaps TRBD1 as D (6 bases). The CDR3 sequence is 13 residues long. V lost 4 bases, J lost 3 bases, and 12 bases lay in between. Germline CDR1 and CDR2: SQVTM and ANQGSEA. The DNA for the CDR3 is TGCAGCGTTGGACGGGACACCGACTATGGCTACACCTTC. It encodes CSVGRDTDYGYTF.

This clonotype appeared a few times. The rearrangement joins TRBV7-6 to TRBJ1-1, with a weak D call TRBD1 (5 bases). The CDR3 covers 15 residues. Germline CDR1 is SGHVS and CDR2 is FNYEAQ. V was shortened by 7 bases and J by 1 base, with 16 bases between the two germline ends. DNA for the CDR3: TGTGCCAGCAAACGGGACGGAGATTCGAACACTGAAGCTTTCTTT. It is translated as CASKRDGDSNTEAFF. Looking up the rest from reference TRBV7-6 and TRBJ1-1 gives the full variable domain: GAGVSQSPRYKVTKRGQDVALRCDPISGHVSLYWYRQALGQGPEFLTYFNYEAQQDKSGLPNDRFSAERPEGSISTLTIQRTEQRDSAMYRCASKRDGDSNTEAFFGQGTRLTVV.

This clonotype was detected only a few times. The chain employs TRBV7-6 and TRBJ2-7; 9 nucleotides align to TRBD2. Germline CDR1 SGHVS, CDR2 FNYEAQ. There are 13 residues in the CDR3. Losses at the gene ends were 4 bases for V and 8 bases for J; bases not matched to a gene: 6. In nucleotides, the CDR3 is TGTGCCAGCAGCTCTAGCGGGGTAGGGAAGCAGTACTTC. Its protein product is CASSSSGVGKQYF.

The CDR3 nucleotides read TGTGCCAGCAACGCCCCCCCCGAAGAGCAGTACTTC. This gives the protein CASNAPPEEQYF. V is TRBV7-8 and J is TRBJ2-7, with unresolved D. Germline V gene data show CDR1 as SGHVS and CDR2 as FQNEAQ. With 7 bases removed from V and 7 bases from J, the gap between germline ends came to 14 bases. The length of the CDR3 is 12 residues. The full variable domain, with the rest looked up from reference TRBV7-8 and TRBJ2-7, is GAGVSQSPRYKVAKRGQDVALRCDPISGHVSLFWYQQALGQGPEFLTYFQNEAQLDKSGLPSDRFFAERPEGSVSTLKIQRTQQEDSAVYLCASNAPPEEQYFGPGTRLTVT.

The chain employs TRBV27 and TRBJ1-5; tentatively, D is TRBD1 (5 bases). Trimming shortened V by 8 bases and J by 1 base, and 9 bases separated the two germline ends. The germline gives CDR1 MNHEY, CDR2 SMNVEV (reference sequence). CDR3 length equals 13 residues. This chain's CDR3 is CASSDTSNQPQHF. The CDR3 nucleotides read TGTGCCAGCTCGGACACCAGCAATCAGCCCCAGCATTTT.

This clonotype was seen more than once but under ten times. The chain is built from TRBV6-8 and TRBJ1-5; D is possibly TRBD1 (5 bases). The CDR3 has 14 amino acids. V was pared by 0 bases and J by 6 bases, with 9 bases between. The V gene's germline CDR1 is MNHGY and CDR2 SAAAGT. The CDR3 sequence is CASSYSWGSQPQHF. The DNA of the CDR3 is TGTGCCAGCAGTTACTCGTGGGGGTCTCAGCCCCAGCATTTT.

This clonotype was counted only a few times. This sequence joins TRBV20-1 and TRBJ1-1, with D perhaps matching TRBD1 (5 bases). This CDR3 is 13 amino acids long. V was cut by 0 bases and J by 11 bases, with 16 bases left in between. Germline V lookup: CDR1 DFQATT, CDR2 SNEGSKA (reference sequence). The chain's CDR3 is CSAREGTGGVAFF. Written as DNA, the CDR3 is TGCAGTGCTAGAGAGGGGACTGGGGGGGTCGCTTTCTTT.

The chain uses TRBV6-5 and TRBJ1-4; D is perhaps TRBD1 (6 bases). Germline V gene lookup returns CDR1 MNHEY and CDR2 SVGAGI. The CDR3 is 16 residues long. V was trimmed by 4 bases and J by 5 bases, leaving 17 bases between them. The CDR3 region has the DNA TGTGCCAGCAGTTTCGGGGGACAAGGAGAAAATGAAAAACTGTTTTTT. This translates into CASSFGGQGENEKLFF.

The chain recombines TRBV7-2 with TRBJ1-4; D unclear. V shed 1 base and J shed 0 bases, with 6 bases lying between them. The germline CDR1 and CDR2 sequences are SGHTA and FQGNSA. This CDR3 spans 15 amino acids. The CDR3 DNA sequence: TGTGCCAGCAGCTTAGTCCCGTCAACTAATGAAAAACTGTTTTTT. Translating gives CASSLVPSTNEKLFF.

V and J are TRBV4-1 and TRBJ1-2; D possibly corresponds to TRBD1 (6 bases). The CDR3 is made up of 14 amino acids. The V gene lost 3 bases and the J gene lost 3 bases, with 11 bases spanning the gap. Germline V CDR1 and CDR2: MGHRA, YSYEKL. The CDR3 loop is CASSQITGYYGYTF. The DNA of the CDR3 is TGCGCCAGCAGCCAGATTACAGGGTACTATGGCTACACCTTC.

V is TRBV12-3 or TRBV12-4 and J is TRBJ2-3; TRBD2 agrees at 8 bases. V shed 3 bases and J 1 base; nucleotides not matched to a gene: 3. The CDR3 sequence is 15 residues long. The CDR3 DNA follows: TGTGCCAGCAGTTTGCGGCGGGGGGGCACAGATACGCAGTATTTT. It is translated as CASSLRRGGTDTQYF.

This clonotype was counted between two and nine times. The CDR3 DNA follows: TGCAGTGCTAGCGTTCGCCTTGTCGGAGATACGCAGTATTTT. Amino acid sequence: CSASVRLVGDTQYF. This chain joins TRBV20-1 and TRBJ2-3; D gene uncertain. The CDR3 has 14 amino acids. The germline CDR1 and CDR2 sequences are DFQATT and SNEGSKA (reference sequence). Trimming pared 3 bases from V and 5 bases from J, leaving 15 bases between.

V is TRBV6-5 and J is TRBJ2-2; the match to TRBD2 covers 11 bases. This CDR3 contains 15 residues. CDR1 and CDR2 from the germline V gene are MNHEY and SVGAGI. Trimming removed 11 bases from V and 6 bases from J; junction bases left unmatched: 11. CDR3 nucleotides: TGTGCCCGCGGCCTGACTAGCGGGGCCTCCGGGGAGCTGTTTTTT. It yields the protein CARGLTSGASGELFF.

V is TRBV4-1 and J is TRBJ2-7; TRBD1 matches 8 bases. This CDR3 has 15 residues. Unmatched junction bases numbered 9, after V lost 3 bases and J lost 5 bases. Germline-derived CDR1 and CDR2 are MGHRA and YSYEKL. In DNA form, the CDR3 reads TGCGCCAGCAGCCACAGGAGGACAGGGTGGGACGAGCAGTACTTC. It encodes CASSHRRTGWDEQYF.

The genes are TRBV7-2 and TRBJ1-1; TRBD1 matches at 8 bases. The CDR3 totals 17 residues. J lost 2 bases, V lost 0 bases, and 8 bases had no gene match. Per the germline V gene, CDR1 is SGHTA and CDR2 is FQGNSA. The CDR3 loop reads CASSLARVAGGNTEAFF. The CDR3 DNA reads TGTGCCAGCAGCTTAGCGCGTGTTGCAGGGGGCAACACTGAAGCTTTCTTT.

This clonotype has just a few counts. The V call is TRBV5-1, the J call TRBJ2-7, with 8 bases lining up with TRBD1. The CDR3 has 15 amino acids. With 5 bases clipped from V and 1 base from J, the junction kept 8 bases outside the gene matches. Germline CDR1 reads SGHRS; CDR2 reads YFSETQ. CDR3 sequence reads: CASSEGTGYSYEQYF. The CDR3 coding sequence is TGCGCCAGCAGTGAAGGGACAGGATATTCCTACGAGCAGTACTTC.

This clonotype was counted a few times. The chain is built from TRBV15 and TRBJ2-1; no definite D call. Between the trimmed V and J ends, which lost 0 bases and 7 bases, there was a span of 13 bases. Germline CDR1 LNHNV, CDR2 YYDKDF (reference sequence). There are 15 residues in the CDR3. The CDR3 protein is CATSRDMAARNEQFF. CDR3 DNA: TGTGCCACCAGCAGAGATATGGCAGCACGGAATGAGCAGTTCTTC.

This clonotype was seen more than once but under ten times. The chain is built from TRBV7-2 and TRBJ1-1, with D possibly being TRBD1 (6 bases). The CDR3 spans 13 residues. CDR1 and CDR2 from the germline V gene are SGHTA and FQGNSA. Deletions cut 4 bases from V and 2 bases from J, with 8 bases between. CDR3 loop: CASSSQGNTEAFF. For the CDR3, the DNA is TGTGCCAGCAGCTCACAGGGTAACACTGAAGCTTTCTTT.

This clonotype was counted only a few times. The chain employs TRBV27 and TRBJ2-7, with 7 nucleotides matching TRBD1. The CDR3 length is 14 residues. J gave up 2 bases and V 4 bases, and 5 bases lay outside the gene matches. The germline gives CDR1 MNHEY, CDR2 SMNVEV (reference sequence). CDR3 nucleotide sequence: TGTGCCAGCAGTTACAGGGGCCTTCCCTACGAGCAGTACTTC. Its translation is CASSYRGLPYEQYF.

To note about this clonotype: One end of the junction is discordant with germline, which a read error may explain. The chain has TRBV7-6 and TRBJ1-1, with unresolved D. The CDR3 runs 15 residues. The germline CDR1 and CDR2 sequences are SGHVS and FNYEAQ. The CDR3 region is CASSGIMGRNAEAFF. CDR3 bases: TGTGCCAGCAGCGGGATTATGGGCCGGAACGCTGAAGCTTTCTTT. The full variable domain, in which reference TRBV7-6 and TRBJ1-1 provide the parts outside the CDR3, is GAGVSQSPRYKVTKRGQDVALRCDPISGHVSLYWYRQALGQGPEFLTYFNYEAQQDKSGLPNDRFSAERPEGSISTLTIQRTEQRDSAMYRCASSGIMGRNAEAFFGQGTRLTVV.

Turning to this clonotype: The missing conserved phenylalanine or tryptophan at the end of this CDR3 makes a read error likely. The DNA is left out, because the CDR3 cannot be placed on it with certainty; the CDR3 is given as TCRdb lists it. The rearrangement links TRBV7-6 to TRBJ2-7; TRBD2 is taken as the D call from the table, unchecked against the DNA. With termini counted, the CDR3 has 11 amino acids. The germline CDR1 and CDR2 sequences are SGHVS and FNYEAQ. The CDR3 spells CASSWAKGLAG.

CDR3 loop: CASSQGPLAPTSYEQYF. For the CDR3, the DNA is TGCGCCAGCAGCCAGGGTCCCCTAGCCCCCACGTCCTACGAGCAGTACTTC. The chain employs TRBV4-3 and TRBJ2-7; a weak D match, TRBD2 (5 bases). The germline V and J ends were trimmed by 3 bases and 1 base, with 19 bases remaining between them. Germline lookup yields CDR1 LGHNA and CDR2 YSLEER. The CDR3 loop spans 17 amino acids.